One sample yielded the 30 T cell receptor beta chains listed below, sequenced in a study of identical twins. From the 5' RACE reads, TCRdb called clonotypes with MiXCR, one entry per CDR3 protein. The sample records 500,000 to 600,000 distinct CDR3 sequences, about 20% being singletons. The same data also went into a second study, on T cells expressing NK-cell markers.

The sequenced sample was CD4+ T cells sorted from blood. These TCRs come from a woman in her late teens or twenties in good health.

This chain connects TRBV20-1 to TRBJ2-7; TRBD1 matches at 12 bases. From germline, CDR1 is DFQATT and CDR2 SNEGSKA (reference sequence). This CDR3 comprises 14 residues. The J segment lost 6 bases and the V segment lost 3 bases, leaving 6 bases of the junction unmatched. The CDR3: CSASGTGGVGEQYF. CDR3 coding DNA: TGCAGTGCTAGTGGGACAGGGGGCGTCGGCGAGCAGTACTTC.

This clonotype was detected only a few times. The CDR3 loop reads CASSSWGAEETGELFF. The DNA for the CDR3 is TGTGCCAGCAGCTCCTGGGGAGCGGAAGAGACCGGGGAGCTGTTTTTT. The chain uses TRBV21-1 and TRBJ2-2; no DNA check was done on the table's D call, TRBD2. TRBV21-1 is recorded as a pseudogene. The CDR3 is made up of 16 amino acids.

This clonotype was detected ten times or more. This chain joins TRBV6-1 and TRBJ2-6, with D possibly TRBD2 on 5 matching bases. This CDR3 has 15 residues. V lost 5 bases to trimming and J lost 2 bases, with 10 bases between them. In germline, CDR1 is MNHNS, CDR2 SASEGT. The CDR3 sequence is CASSQGGPGANVLTF. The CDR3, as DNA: TGTGCCAGCAGTCAAGGAGGCCCTGGGGCCAACGTCCTGACTTTC.

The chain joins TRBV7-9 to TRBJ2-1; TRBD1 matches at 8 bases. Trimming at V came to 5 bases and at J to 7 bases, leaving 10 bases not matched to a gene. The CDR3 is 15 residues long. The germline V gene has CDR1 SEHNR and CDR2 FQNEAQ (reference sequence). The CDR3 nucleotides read TGTGCCAGCAGCCTGGACAGGGCAAGTTTTAATGAGCAGTTCTTC. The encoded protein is CASSLDRASFNEQFF.

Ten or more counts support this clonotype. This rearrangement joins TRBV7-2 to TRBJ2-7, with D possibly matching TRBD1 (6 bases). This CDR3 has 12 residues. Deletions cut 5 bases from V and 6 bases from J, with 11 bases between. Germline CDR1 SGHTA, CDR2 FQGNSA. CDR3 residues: CASSKTGREQYF. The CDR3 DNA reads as TGTGCCAGCAGCAAGACAGGTCGCGAGCAGTACTTC.

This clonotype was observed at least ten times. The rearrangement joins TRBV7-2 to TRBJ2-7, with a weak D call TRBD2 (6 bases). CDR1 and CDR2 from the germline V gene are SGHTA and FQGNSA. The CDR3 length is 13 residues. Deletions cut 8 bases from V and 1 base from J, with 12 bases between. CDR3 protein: CASDPGGSYEQYF. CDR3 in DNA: TGTGCCAGCGACCCCGGAGGGTCCTACGAGCAGTACTTC.

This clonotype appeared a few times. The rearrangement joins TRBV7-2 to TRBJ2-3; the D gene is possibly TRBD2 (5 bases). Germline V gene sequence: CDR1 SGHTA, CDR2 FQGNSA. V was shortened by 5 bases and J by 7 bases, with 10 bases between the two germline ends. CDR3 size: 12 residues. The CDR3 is CASSLDYHTQYF. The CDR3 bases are TGTGCCAGCAGCCTCGACTATCATACGCAGTATTTT.

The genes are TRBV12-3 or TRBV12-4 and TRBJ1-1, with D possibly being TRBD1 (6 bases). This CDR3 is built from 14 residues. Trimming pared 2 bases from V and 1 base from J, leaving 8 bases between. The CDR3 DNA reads TGTGCCAGCAGTTTATGGGGGGCGAACACTGAAGCTTTCTTT. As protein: CASSLWGANTEAFF.

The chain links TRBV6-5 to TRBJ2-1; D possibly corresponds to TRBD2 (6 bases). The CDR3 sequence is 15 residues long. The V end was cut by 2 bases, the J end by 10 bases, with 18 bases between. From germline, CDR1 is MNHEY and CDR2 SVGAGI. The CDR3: CASSYRGADLREQFF. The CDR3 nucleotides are TGTGCCAGCAGTTACCGCGGGGCCGATCTACGAGAGCAGTTCTTC.

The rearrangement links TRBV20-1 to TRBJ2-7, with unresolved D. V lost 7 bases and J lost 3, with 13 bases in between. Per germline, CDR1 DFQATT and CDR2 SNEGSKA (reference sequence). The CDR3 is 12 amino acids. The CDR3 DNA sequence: TGCAGTGTCAGAGTAGCCAACTACGAGCAGTACTTC. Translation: CSVRVANYEQYF.

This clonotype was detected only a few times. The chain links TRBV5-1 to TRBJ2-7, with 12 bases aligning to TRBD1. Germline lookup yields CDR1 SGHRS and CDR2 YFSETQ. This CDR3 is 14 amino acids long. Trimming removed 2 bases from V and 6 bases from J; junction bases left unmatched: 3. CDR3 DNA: TGCGCCAGCAGCTTCCCGGGACAGGGGGCCGAGCAGTACTTC. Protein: CASSFPGQGAEQYF.

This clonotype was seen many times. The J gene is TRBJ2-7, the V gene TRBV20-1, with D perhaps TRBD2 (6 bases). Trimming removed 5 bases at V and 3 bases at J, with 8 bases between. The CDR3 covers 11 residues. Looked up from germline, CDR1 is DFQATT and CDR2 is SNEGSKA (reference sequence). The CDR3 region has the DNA TGCAGTGCTCGCGGGAACTACGAGCAGTACTTC. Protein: CSARGNYEQYF.

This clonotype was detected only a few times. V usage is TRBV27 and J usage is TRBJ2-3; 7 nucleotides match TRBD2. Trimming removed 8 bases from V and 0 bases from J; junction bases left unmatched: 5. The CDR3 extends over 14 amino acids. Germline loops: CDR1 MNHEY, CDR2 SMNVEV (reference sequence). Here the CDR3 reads CASGASGSTDTQYF. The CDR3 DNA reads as TGTGCCAGCGGGGCTAGCGGTAGCACAGATACGCAGTATTTT.

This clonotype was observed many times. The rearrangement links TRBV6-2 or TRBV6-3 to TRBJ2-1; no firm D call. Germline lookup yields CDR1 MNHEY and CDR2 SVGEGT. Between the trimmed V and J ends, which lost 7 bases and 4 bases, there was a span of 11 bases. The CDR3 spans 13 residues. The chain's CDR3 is CASMVPPYNEQFF. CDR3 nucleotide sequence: TGTGCCAGCATGGTACCCCCGTACAATGAGCAGTTCTTC.

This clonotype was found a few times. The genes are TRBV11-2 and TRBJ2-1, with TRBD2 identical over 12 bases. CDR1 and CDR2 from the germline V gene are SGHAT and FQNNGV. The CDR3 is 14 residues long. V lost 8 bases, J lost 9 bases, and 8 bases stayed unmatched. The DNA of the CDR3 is TGTGCCAGCCGGAGACTAGCGGGAGTTGGTGAGCAGTTCTTC. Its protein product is CASRRLAGVGEQFF.

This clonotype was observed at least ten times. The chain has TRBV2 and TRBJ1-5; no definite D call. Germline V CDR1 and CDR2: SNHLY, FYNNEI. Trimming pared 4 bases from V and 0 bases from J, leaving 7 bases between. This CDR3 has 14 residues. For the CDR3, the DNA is TGTGCCAGCAGTGGATACGGTAGCAATCAGCCCCAGCATTTT. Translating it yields CASSGYGSNQPQHF.

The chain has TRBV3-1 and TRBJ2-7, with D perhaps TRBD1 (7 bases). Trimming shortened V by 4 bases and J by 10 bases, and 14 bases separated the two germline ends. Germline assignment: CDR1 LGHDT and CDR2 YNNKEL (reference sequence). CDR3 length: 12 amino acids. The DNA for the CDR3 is TGTGCCAGCAGCCCGACAGGGAGGAGACAGTACTTC. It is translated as CASSPTGRRQYF.

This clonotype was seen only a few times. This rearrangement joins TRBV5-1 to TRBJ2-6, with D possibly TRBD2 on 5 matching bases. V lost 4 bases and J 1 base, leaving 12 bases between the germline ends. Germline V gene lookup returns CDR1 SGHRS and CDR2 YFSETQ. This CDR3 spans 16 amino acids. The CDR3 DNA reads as TGCGCCAGCAGCGAACCTGGACTTTCTGGGGCCAACGTCCTGACTTTC. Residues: CASSEPGLSGANVLTF. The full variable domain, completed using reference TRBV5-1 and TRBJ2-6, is KAGVTQTPRYLIKTRGQQVTLSCSPISGHRSVSWYQQTPGQGLQFLFEYFSETQRNKGNFPGRFSGRQFSNSRSEMNVSTLELGDSALYLCASSEPGLSGANVLTFGAGSRLTVL.

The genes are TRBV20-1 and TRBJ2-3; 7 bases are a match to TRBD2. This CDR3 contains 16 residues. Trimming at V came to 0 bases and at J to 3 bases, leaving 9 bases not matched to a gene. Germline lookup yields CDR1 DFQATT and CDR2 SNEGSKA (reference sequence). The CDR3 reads CSARDRRKGGTDTQYF. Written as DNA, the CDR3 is TGCAGTGCTAGAGATCGGAGGAAGGGAGGGACAGATACGCAGTATTTT.

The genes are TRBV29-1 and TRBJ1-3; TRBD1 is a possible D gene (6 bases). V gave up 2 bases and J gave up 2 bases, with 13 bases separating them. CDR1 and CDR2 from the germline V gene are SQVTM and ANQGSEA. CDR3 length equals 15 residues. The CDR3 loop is CSVEPGAGAGNTIYF. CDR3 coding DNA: TGCAGCGTTGAACCAGGGGCCGGGGCTGGAAACACCATATATTTT.

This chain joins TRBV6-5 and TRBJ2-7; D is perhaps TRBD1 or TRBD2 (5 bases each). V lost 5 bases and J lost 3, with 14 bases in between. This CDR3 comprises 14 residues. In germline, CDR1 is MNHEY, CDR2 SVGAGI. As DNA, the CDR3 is TGTGCCAGCAGTACCTCGGGACCAATCTACGAGCAGTACTTC. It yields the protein CASSTSGPIYEQYF.

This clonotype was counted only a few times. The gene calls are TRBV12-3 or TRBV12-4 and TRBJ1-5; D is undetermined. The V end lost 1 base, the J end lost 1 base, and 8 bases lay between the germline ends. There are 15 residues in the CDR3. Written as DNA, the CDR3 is TGTGCCAGCAGTTTAGGGGTGTGGAGCAATCAGCCCCAGCATTTT. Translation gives CASSLGVWSNQPQHF.

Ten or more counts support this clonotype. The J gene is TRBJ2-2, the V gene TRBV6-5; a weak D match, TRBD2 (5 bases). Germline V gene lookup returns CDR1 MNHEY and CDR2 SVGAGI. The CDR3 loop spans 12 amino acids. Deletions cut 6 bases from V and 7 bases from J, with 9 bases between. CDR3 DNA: TGTGCCAGCAGGAGGGATGGCGGGGAGCTGTTTTTT. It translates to CASRRDGGELFF.

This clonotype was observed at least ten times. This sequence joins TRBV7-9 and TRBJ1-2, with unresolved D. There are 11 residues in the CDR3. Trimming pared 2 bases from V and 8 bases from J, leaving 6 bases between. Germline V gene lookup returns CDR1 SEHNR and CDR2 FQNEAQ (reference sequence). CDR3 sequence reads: CASSLHEGYTF. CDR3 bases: TGTGCCAGCAGCTTACATGAGGGCTACACCTTC.

The CDR3 reads CASSPLRGSTDTQYF. CDR3 sequence (DNA): TGTGCCAGCAGCCCCCTCCGGGGGAGCACAGATACGCAGTATTTT. V and J are TRBV4-2 and TRBJ2-3, with D perhaps matching TRBD2 (6 bases). V was trimmed by 4 bases and J by 0 bases, leaving 11 bases between them. Looked up from germline, CDR1 is LGHNA and CDR2 is YNFKEQ. The CDR3 sequence is 15 residues long.

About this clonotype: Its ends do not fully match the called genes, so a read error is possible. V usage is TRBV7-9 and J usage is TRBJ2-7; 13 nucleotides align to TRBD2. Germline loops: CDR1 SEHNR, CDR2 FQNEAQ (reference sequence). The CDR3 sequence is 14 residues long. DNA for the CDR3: TGTGCCAGCAGCTTAGAGGGACTAGCGGGGCCGGTCGACTTC. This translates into CASSLEGLAGPVDF.

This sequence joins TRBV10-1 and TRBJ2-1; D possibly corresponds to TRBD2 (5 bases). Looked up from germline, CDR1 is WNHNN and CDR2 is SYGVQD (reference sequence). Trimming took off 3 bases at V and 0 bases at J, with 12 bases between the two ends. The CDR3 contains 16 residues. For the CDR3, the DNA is TGCGCCAGCAGTGACCAAGTGGGGAGCTCCTACAATGAGCAGTTCTTC. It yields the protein CASSDQVGSSYNEQFF.

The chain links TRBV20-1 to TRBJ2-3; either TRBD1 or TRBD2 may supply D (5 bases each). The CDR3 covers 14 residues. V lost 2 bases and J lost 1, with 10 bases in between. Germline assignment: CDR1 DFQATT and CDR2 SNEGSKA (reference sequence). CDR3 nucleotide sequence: TGCAGTGCTAGAATTAGAGGGGGCACAGATACGCAGTATTTT. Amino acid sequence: CSARIRGGTDTQYF.

CDR3 residues: CATSRLQGHGYTF. The DNA of the CDR3 is TGTGCCACCAGCAGACTACAGGGGCATGGCTACACCTTC. The chain has TRBV15 and TRBJ1-2, with 7 bases that match TRBD1. There are 13 residues in the CDR3. Germline-derived CDR1 and CDR2 are LNHNV and YYDKDF (reference sequence). V shed 2 bases, J shed 6 bases, and the junction held 3 bases outside the gene matches.

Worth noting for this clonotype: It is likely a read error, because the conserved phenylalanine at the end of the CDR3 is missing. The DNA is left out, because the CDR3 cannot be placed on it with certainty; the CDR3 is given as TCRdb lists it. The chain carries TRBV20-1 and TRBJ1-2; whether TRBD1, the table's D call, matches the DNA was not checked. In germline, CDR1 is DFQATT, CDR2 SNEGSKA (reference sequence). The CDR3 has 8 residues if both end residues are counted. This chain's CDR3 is CSASAGVL.